These 4 T cell receptor beta chains were all obtained from the same sample, sequenced in a study of identical twins. TCRdb re-analysed the 5' RACE reads in MiXCR, keeping a single row per CDR3 protein. The data show 400,000 to 550,000 distinct CDR3 sequences, with about 20% seen just once and 0.75% to 0.95% held by the top ten. These records were also assigned to another study, of T cells expressing NK-cell markers.

Sequencing was done on a sample of CD4+ T cells sorted from blood. These receptors came from a woman aged 18-29 years in good health.

This clonotype was counted only a few times. The rearrangement links TRBV20-1 to TRBJ2-3; 13 positions match TRBD2. In germline, CDR1 is DFQATT, CDR2 SNEGSKA (reference sequence). This CDR3 spans 13 amino acids. The V and J ends lost 7 bases and 7 bases, in that order; junction bases with no gene match: 5. Written as DNA, the CDR3 is TGCAGTGTTTGGACTAGCGGGGGCCATACGCAGTATTTT. Protein product: CSVWTSGGHTQYF.

This clonotype was counted a few times. J is TRBJ1-2 and V is TRBV20-1; no reliable D call. CDR1 and CDR2 (germline): DFQATT, SNEGSKA (reference sequence). The V and J ends lost 7 bases and 7 bases respectively, with 19 bases between them. The CDR3 has 13 amino acids. Here the CDR3 DNA reads TGCAGTGTGGCGACCAACGACCCGGGTGGCTACACCTTC. This gives the protein CSVATNDPGGYTF.

The chain recombines TRBV10-3 with TRBJ2-1; 8 bases agree with TRBD2. J was trimmed by 8 bases and V by 6 bases; bases with no gene match: 15. Looked up from germline, CDR1 is ENHRY and CDR2 is SYGVKD. CDR3 size: 16 residues. CDR3: CAISAKRGGTSDEQFF. CDR3 coding DNA: TGTGCCATCAGCGCCAAACGCGGGGGGACCTCAGATGAGCAGTTCTTC.

The gene calls are TRBV7-2 and TRBJ2-3, with 9 bases that match TRBD2. The V gene's germline CDR1 is SGHTA and CDR2 FQGNSA. The CDR3 is 17 residues long. Germline trimming cut 4 bases from V and 6 bases from J; bases unmatched to any gene: 14. This CDR3 is CASSYSWAGGPLDTQYF. CDR3 nucleotides: TGTGCCAGCAGCTATAGCTGGGCGGGGGGGCCCCTCGATACGCAGTATTTT.